The 10 T cell receptor beta chains presented below share a single source sample, sequenced in a study of molecular identifiers for immune sequencing clone quantification (dated by TCRdb to 2017 to 2018). Libraries were prepared through PCR. The instrument was an Illumina HiSeq 4000. The public sequencing data were trimmed at Q25 with fastp and processed into clonotypes with MiXCR by TCRdb, which kept only in-frame beta chains. Identical CDR3 protein sequences are pooled into one entry, listed with their most common genes and DNA. A total of some 650,000 distinct CDR3 sequences appear in this sample, just under 20% of them only once. The ten largest account for under 0.95% of the sample. The material sequenced was naive CD8+ T cells from blood, with Jurkat cell RNA spiked in. The cell subset or site label, read with the paper, signifies: FACS-sorted CD8+CD4-CCR7+CD45RA+ naive T cells. All receptors come from a human donor in good health. Some libraries in this study had Jurkat cell RNA spiked in.

Worth noting for this clonotype: One base away lies a much larger clone, so this may be a sequencing read error. V and J are TRBV23-1 and TRBJ1-1; D not certain. TRBV23-1 is assigned to the ORF class and has an uncertain function. This CDR3 comprises 17 residues. CDR3 in amino acids: CASSQSWQARTNTGAFF. Written as DNA, the CDR3 is TGCGCCAGCAGTCAATCGTGGCAGGCGAGGACGAACACTGGAGCTTTCTTT.

In its sample, this clonotype was seen many times. The chain links TRBV6-2 or TRBV6-3 to TRBJ2-6; D is undetermined. Trimming shortened V by 6 bases and J by 2 bases, and 8 bases separated the two germline ends. Per the germline V gene, CDR1 is MNHEY and CDR2 is SVGEGT. This CDR3 comprises 14 residues. The CDR3 DNA reads TGTGCCAGCAGGCAGGTAGCTGGGGCCAACGTCCTGACTTTC. Its protein product is CASRQVAGANVLTF.

The V gene is TRBV27, the J gene TRBJ1-1; 8 nucleotides agree with TRBD1. The V gene end was trimmed by 6 bases and the J gene end by 5 bases; junction bases not matched to a gene: 11. The germline V gene encodes CDR1 MNHEY and CDR2 SMNVEV (reference sequence). There are 15 residues in the CDR3. DNA of the CDR3: TGTGCCAGCAGAGGGGACAGGTGGCTCTGGACTGAAGCTTTCTTT. Residues: CASRGDRWLWTEAFF.

Points on this clonotype: This may come from a read error, since a much larger clone is one base off. This rearrangement joins TRBV19 to TRBJ1-5; D remains unclear. Looked up from germline, CDR1 is LNHDA and CDR2 is SQIVND (reference sequence). There are 14 residues in the CDR3. Trimming cost V 5 bases and J 15 bases, with 23 bases left between them. CDR3 sequence: CASSLQPYNLALHF. The CDR3 DNA sequence: TGTGCCAGTAGTTTACAGCCTTACAATTTGGCCCTGCATTTT.

This clonotype was detected ten times or more. This chain uses TRBV7-2 with TRBJ2-7; TRBD2 aligns across 9 bases. Germline V gives CDR1 SGHTA, CDR2 FQGNSA. V shed 4 bases, J shed 4 bases, and the junction held 5 bases outside the gene matches. The CDR3 spans 14 residues. Here the CDR3 reads CASSSSGVSYEQYF. The CDR3 DNA reads TGTGCCAGCAGCTCTAGCGGGGTATCTTACGAGCAGTACTTC.

The genes are TRBV4-1 and TRBJ2-1; 7 bases match TRBD2. The germline gives CDR1 MGHRA, CDR2 YSYEKL. V shed 3 bases, J shed 2 bases, and the junction held 7 bases outside the gene matches. The CDR3 totals 16 residues. The CDR3 loop reads CASSQGGGYAYNEQFF. The CDR3 nucleotides are TGCGCCAGCAGCCAGGGGGGGGGGTACGCCTACAATGAGCAGTTCTTC.

The table lists this clonotype with a few counts. The chain recombines TRBV19 with TRBJ1-1; D gene uncertain. Trimming shortened V by 7 bases and J by 1 base, and 10 bases separated the two germline ends. CDR1 is LNHDA, CDR2 SQIVND, per germline (reference sequence). This CDR3 comprises 13 residues. The CDR3, as DNA: TGTGCCAGTAATGTCCCAGGGAACACTGAAGCTTTCTTT. Its translation is CASNVPGNTEAFF.

There are many counts of this clonotype. The chain couples TRBV2 to TRBJ2-7; D unresolved. The CDR3 has 13 amino acids. Germline V gene data show CDR1 as SNHLY and CDR2 as FYNNEI. Trimming cost V 4 bases and J 7 bases, with 14 bases left between them. DNA for the CDR3: TGTGCCAGCAGTGCTGGGCTTACGGCGGAGCAGTACTTC. It is translated as CASSAGLTAEQYF.

This clonotype has a count of ten or more. The V and J genes are TRBV20-1 and TRBJ2-3, with D unresolved. Germline CDR1 reads DFQATT; CDR2 reads SNEGSKA (reference sequence). V lost 5 bases and J 14 bases, leaving 14 bases between the germline ends. This CDR3 is built from 10 residues. The chain's CDR3 is CSAVGSWGYF. In DNA, the CDR3 is TGCAGTGCTGTCGGATCCTGGGGGTATTTT.

Details on this clonotype: A read error may be the cause here, since a much bigger clone is one base away. The chain recombines TRBV6-1 with TRBJ2-7; no reliable D call. The germline CDR1 and CDR2 sequences are MNHNS and SASEGT. This CDR3 is built from 13 residues. The V end lost 8 bases, the J end lost 2 bases, and 13 bases lay between the germline ends. CDR3 sequence reads: CASGSGSPYEQYF. CDR3 coding DNA: TGTGCCAGCGGATCCGGGTCCCCCTACGAGCAGTACTTC.